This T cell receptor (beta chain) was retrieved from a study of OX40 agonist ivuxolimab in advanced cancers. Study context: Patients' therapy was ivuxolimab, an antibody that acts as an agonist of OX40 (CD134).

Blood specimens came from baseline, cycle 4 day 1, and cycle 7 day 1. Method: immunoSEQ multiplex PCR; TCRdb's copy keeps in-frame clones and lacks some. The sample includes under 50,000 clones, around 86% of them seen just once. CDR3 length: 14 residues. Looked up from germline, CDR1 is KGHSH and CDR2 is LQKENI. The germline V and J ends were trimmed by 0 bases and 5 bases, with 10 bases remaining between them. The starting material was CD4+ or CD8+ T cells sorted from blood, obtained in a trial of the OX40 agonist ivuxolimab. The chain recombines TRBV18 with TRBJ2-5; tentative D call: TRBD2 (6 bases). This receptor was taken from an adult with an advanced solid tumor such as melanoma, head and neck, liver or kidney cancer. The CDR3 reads CASSPPTRIETQYF. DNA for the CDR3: TGTGCCAGCTCACCACCGACTAGGATCGAGACCCAGTACTTC.